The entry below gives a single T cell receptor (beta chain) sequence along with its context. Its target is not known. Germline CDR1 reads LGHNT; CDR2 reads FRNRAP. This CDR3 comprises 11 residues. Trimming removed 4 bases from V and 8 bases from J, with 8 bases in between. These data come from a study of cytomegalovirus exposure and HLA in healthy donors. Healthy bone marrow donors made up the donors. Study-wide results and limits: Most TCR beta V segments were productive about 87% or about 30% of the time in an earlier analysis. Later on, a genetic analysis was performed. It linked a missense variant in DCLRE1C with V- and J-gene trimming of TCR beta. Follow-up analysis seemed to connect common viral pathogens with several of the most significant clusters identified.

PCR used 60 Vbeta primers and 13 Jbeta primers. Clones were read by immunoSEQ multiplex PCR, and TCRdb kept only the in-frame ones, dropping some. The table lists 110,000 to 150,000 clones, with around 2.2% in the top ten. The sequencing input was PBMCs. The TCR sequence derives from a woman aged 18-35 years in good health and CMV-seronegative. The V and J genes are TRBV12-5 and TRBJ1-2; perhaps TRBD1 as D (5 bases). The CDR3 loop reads CASGSGEGYTF. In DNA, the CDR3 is TGTGCTAGTGGTTCGGGGGAAGGCTACACCTTC.